This T cell receptor (beta chain) was documented in a study of blood T cell repertoires in COVID-19 (dated by TCRdb to 2018 to 2020). In the study overall: The collaborator samples originated in the United States, Italy and Spain and spanned the acute and convalescent phases of COVID-19. The prospective study material was composed of cDNA or gDNA derived from T cells, B-cell-depleted T cells, or PBMCs. The dataset comprised deeply sampled blood TCRbeta repertoires from subjects exposed to, actively infected with, or recovered from COVID-19. The repertoires were released in a freely available public database meant as a resource for research on the immune response to SARS-CoV-2. The samples were drawn from two sources: the first 160 participants of the ongoing ImmuneRACE study, and some 1,300 subjects contributed by 6 global collaborators. A de-identified subject ID, COVID-19 status, age in years and sex were almost always included in the sample metadata. Where available, HLA class I and class II types were obtained from metadata supplied by the sample provider rather than from assay-based typing.

The germline V gene yields MDHEN for CDR1 and SYDVKM for CDR2. V lost 6 bases and J lost 3 bases, and the count of bases not matched to a germline gene is 5. The CDR3 contains 14 residues, cysteine and phenylalanine counted. Of the read, only the CDR3 DNA is kept; its 42 bases are in frame from base 1. TCRbeta CDR3 regions were amplified from genomic DNA by means of the immunoSEQ Assay, a bias-controlled multiplex PCR. Per the source publication's procedure: The number of nucleated cells in each sample was estimated by amplification of reference gene primers within the assay. To quantify the absolute abundance of each unique TCRbeta CDR3 rearrangement, sequence reads were collapsed and filtered. For each sample, productive Simpson clonality was calculated by taking the square root of Simpson's diversity index across productive rearrangements. This is the immuneACCESS table as TCRdb keeps it, with only in-frame sequences that have V and J called. A part of the clones is gone; compared with another copy, unresolved V genes explain less than half, and the rest is unexplained. The V and J calls and the clone size are those of that table, but D and trimming were determined from the DNA. This sample has 170,000 or so clones in its table, and more than 75% of those were observed once. Jointly, the top ten make up 2.5% to 3% of the sample.

Paper-wide results and their limitations: The quantity of clinical and demographic metadata differed by source and by participant and was supplied without curation.

Turning to this clone: Which antigen it targets is not known. No much larger clone exists at a distance of one base, and base qualities are not known.

The collaborating institutions used their own protocols to collect whole blood in K2EDTA tubes. For TCRbeta analysis, collaborator samples were shipped as frozen whole blood, as isolated PBMCs, or as DNA extracted from either sample type. Sequenced material: peripheral blood. This chain is built from TRBV28 and TRBJ2-7; TRBD1 lines up with 10 middle nucleotides. The TCR comes from a middle-aged man with active or convalescent COVID-19. The nucleotides read TGTGCCAGCAGGCGACAGGGGGCTAACTACGAGCAGTACTTC. It translates to CASRRQGANYEQYF.